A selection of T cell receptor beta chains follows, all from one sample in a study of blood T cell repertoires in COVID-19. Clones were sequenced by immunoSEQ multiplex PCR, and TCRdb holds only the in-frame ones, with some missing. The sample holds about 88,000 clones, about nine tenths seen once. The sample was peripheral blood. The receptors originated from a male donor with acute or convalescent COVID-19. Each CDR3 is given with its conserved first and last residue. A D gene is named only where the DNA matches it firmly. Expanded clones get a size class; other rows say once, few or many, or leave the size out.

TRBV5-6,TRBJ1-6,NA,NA,CASSLTEGLNSPLHF,TGTGCCAGCAGCTTGACAGAGGGTTTAAATTCACCCCTCCACTTT
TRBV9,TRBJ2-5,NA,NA,CASSPRFRGEQETQYF,TGTGCCAGCAGCCCCCGGTTTAGGGGCGAACAAGAGACCCAGTACTTC
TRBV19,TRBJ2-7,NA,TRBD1,CASSTYRGEQYF,TGTGCCAGTAGTACGTACAGGGGCGAGCAGTACTTC
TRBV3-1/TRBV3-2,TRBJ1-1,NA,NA,CASSLGAEAFF,TGTGCCAGCAGTCTAGGGGCTGAAGCTTTCTTT
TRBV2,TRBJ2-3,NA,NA,CASSAGSHLDTQYF,TGTGCCAGCAGTGCAGGGTCCCACCTAGATACGCAGTATTTT
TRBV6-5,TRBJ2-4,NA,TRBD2,CASSRTSGGLPIQYF,TGTGCCAGCAGCAGGACTAGCGGGGGCCTCCCCATTCAGTACTTC
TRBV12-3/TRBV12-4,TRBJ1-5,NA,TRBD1,CASTLGTDQPQHF,TGTGCCAGCACCCTAGGGACAGATCAGCCCCAGCATTTT
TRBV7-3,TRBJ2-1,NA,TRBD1,CASSRDRGRDEQFF,TGTGCCAGCAGCCGGGACAGGGGGCGGGATGAGCAGTTCTTC
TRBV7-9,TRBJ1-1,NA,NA,CASSLIRSLNTEAFF,TGTGCCAGCAGCTTAATTCGGAGTTTGAACACTGAAGCTTTCTTT
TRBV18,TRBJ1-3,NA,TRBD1,CASSPLDRRPSGNTIYF,TGTGCCAGCTCACCACTGGACAGGCGCCCCTCTGGAAACACCATATATTTT
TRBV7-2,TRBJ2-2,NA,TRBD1,CASSLGRTGGTGELFF,TGTGCCAGCAGCTTAGGGAGGACAGGGGGCACCGGGGAGCTGTTTTTT
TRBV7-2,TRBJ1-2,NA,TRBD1,CASTDRGAGGGYTF,TGTGCCAGCACCGACAGGGGGGCTGGCGGAGGCTACACCTTC
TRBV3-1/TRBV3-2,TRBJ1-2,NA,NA,CASRRDTSYTF,TGTGCCAGCAGAAGGGACACCTCCTACACCTTC
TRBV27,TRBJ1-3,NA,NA,CASRQSGSGNTIYF,TGTGCCAGCCGTCAGTCGGGTTCTGGAAACACCATATATTTT
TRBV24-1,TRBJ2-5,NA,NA,CATSQFQETQYF,TGTGCCACCAGCCAGTTCCAAGAGACCCAGTACTTC
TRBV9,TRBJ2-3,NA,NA,CASSAGTNRVDTQYF,TGTGCCAGCAGCGCCGGGACAAACCGAGTCGATACGCAGTATTTT
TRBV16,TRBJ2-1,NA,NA,CASSPRVSGNEQFF,TGTGCCAGCAGCCCTCGGGTGAGCGGGAATGAGCAGTTCTTC
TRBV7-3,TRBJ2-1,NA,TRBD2,CASSLTPAEAGHEQFF,TGTGCCAGCAGCTTAACCCCTGCGGAAGCGGGGCATGAGCAGTTCTTC
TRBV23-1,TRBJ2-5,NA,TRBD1,CASSTNGQGPQETQYF,TGCGCCAGCAGTACCAACGGACAGGGGCCGCAAGAGACCCAGTACTTC
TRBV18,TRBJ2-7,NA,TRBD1,CASSPRQGSYEQYF,TGTGCCAGCTCACCCCGACAGGGGTCCTACGAGCAGTACTTC
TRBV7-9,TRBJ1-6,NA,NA,CASSRGNSPLHF,TGTGCCAGCAGCCGAGGAAATTCACCCCTCCACTTT
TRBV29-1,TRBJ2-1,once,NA,CSVSNNEQFF,TGCAGCGTTTCAAACAATGAGCAGTTCTTC
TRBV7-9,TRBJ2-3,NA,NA,CASSFEGGDTQYF,TGTGCCAGCAGCTTCGAGGGGGGGGATACGCAGTATTTT
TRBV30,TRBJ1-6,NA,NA,CAWSGDNNSPLHF,TGTGCCTGGAGTGGGGACAATAATTCACCCCTCCACTTT
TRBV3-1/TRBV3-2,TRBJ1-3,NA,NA,CASSHRGGAGNTIYF,TGTGCCAGCAGCCATAGGGGGGGCGCTGGAAACACCATATATTTT
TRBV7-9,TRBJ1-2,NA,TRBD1,CASSLSAGGSYGYTF,TGTGCCAGCAGCTTATCTGCAGGGGGGAGCTATGGCTACACCTTC
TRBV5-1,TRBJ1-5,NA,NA,CASSPGWGITGSNGNQPQHF,TGCGCCAGCAGCCCGGGGTGGGGTATAACAGGGAGTAATGGCAATCAGCCCCAGCATTTT
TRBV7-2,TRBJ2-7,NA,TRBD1,CASSANEAGQGLEQYF,TGTGCCAGCAGCGCGAACGAAGCGGGACAGGGACTCGAGCAGTACTTC
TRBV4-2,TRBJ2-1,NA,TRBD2,CASSHTHPSTSGAYEQFF,TGTGCCAGCAGCCACACGCACCCGTCGACTAGCGGGGCTTATGAGCAGTTCTTC
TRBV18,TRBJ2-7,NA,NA,CASSEAPYYEQYF,TGTGCCAGCTCAGAGGCCCCCTACTACGAGCAGTACTTC
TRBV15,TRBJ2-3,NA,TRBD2,CATSRDRAGGHTDTQYF,TGTGCCACCAGCAGAGACCGAGCGGGGGGACACACAGATACGCAGTATTTT
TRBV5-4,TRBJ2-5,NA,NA,CASSLFGGETQYF,TGTGCCAGCAGCTTGTTCGGAGGGGAGACCCAGTACTTC
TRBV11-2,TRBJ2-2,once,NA,CASSPSPNTGELFF,TGTGCCAGCAGCCCAAGCCCGAACACCGGGGAGCTGTTTTTT
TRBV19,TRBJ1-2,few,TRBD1,CASSEQTGEKYGYTF,TGTGCCAGTAGTGAACAGACAGGGGAGAAGTATGGCTACACCTTC
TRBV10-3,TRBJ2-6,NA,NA,CAIPAGATLSGANVLTF,TGTGCCATCCCCGCAGGGGCTACGCTCTCTGGGGCCAACGTCCTGACTTTC
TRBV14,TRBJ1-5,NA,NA,CASSQDSRRGGQPQHF,TGTGCCAGCAGCCAAGATTCTAGGCGGGGCGGTCAGCCCCAGCATTTT
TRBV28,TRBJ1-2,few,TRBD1,CASSLPTTGGRGGYTF,TGTGCCAGCAGTCTCCCCACGACAGGGGGTAGGGGTGGCTACACCTTC
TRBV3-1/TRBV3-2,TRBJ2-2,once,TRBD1,CASSRTLTGGGELFF,TGTGCCAGCAGCCGGACGCTCACAGGGGGCGGGGAGCTGTTTTTT
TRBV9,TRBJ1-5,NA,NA,CASSVGQGQPQHF,TGTGCCAGCAGCGTAGGGCAGGGGCAGCCCCAGCATTTT
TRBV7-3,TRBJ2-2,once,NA,CASSLRRPGTHGSNTGELFF,TGTGCCAGCAGCCTCCGGAGGCCCGGGACTCACGGGTCGAACACCGGGGAGCTGTTTTTT
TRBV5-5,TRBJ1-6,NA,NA,CASSSTGDGSPLHF,TGTGCCAGCAGCTCCACCGGGGATGGATCACCCCTCCACTTT
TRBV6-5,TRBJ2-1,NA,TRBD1,CASSPTGTGLNEQFF,TGTGCCAGCAGCCCGACCGGGACAGGGTTGAATGAGCAGTTCTTC
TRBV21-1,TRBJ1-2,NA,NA,CASSKDRGQVLSYGYTF,TGTGCCAGCAGCAAAGATAGGGGACAGGTGCTATCCTATGGCTACACCTTC
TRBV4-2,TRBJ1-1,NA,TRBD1,CASSQDRQGGTEAFF,TGTGCCAGCAGCCAAGATCGACAGGGGGGGACTGAAGCTTTCTTT
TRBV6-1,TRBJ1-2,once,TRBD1,CASSESDRGLNTF,TGTGCCAGCAGTGAATCGGACAGGGGGTTGAACACCTTC
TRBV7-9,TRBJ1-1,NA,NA,CASSLQGANTEAFF,TGTGCCAGCAGCTTACAAGGGGCGAACACTGAAGCTTTCTTT
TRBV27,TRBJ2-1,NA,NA,CASSFSSINYNEQFF,TGTGCCAGCAGTTTCAGTTCAATTAACTACAATGAGCAGTTCTTC
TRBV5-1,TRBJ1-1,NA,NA,CASSLTGEYTEAFF,TGCGCCAGCAGCTTGACCGGGGAGTACACTGAAGCTTTCTTT
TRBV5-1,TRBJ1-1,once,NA,CASSPDGGTEAFF,TGCGCCAGCAGCCCAGACGGAGGCACTGAAGCTTTCTTT
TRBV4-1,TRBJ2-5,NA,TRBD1,CASSQADRGGWQRETQYF,TGCGCCAGCAGCCAAGCTGACAGGGGTGGGTGGCAAAGGGAGACCCAGTACTTC
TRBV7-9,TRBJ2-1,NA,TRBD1,CASSDRDRGHIEQFF,TGTGCCAGCAGCGACCGGGACAGGGGCCATATTGAGCAGTTCTTC
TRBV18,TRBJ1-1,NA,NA,CASSQRDKGEGAFF,TGTGCCAGCTCACAGAGGGACAAAGGGGAGGGGGCTTTCTTT
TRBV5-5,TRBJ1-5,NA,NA,CASSFSGADNQPQHF,TGTGCCAGCAGCTTTTCAGGGGCGGACAATCAGCCCCAGCATTTT
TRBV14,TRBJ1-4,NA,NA,CASSQDRRGGRTNEKLFF,TGTGCCAGCAGCCAAGACAGAAGGGGAGGACGAACTAATGAAAAACTGTTTTTT
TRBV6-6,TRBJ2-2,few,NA,CASRSANTGELFF,TGTGCCAGCAGGTCAGCGAACACCGGGGAGCTGTTTTTT
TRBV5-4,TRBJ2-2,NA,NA,CASTRDTGTRTGELFF,TGTGCCAGCACCCGCGACACAGGGACGAGGACCGGGGAGCTGTTTTTT
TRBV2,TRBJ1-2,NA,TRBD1,CASSEAGQGAYYGYTF,TGTGCCAGCAGTGAAGCGGGACAGGGGGCTTATTATGGCTACACCTTC
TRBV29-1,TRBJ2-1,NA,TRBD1,CSVQGANLHEQFF,TGCAGCGTGCAGGGGGCTAATCTACATGAGCAGTTCTTC
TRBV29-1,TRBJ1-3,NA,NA,CSVEMSTGNTIYF,TGCAGCGTTGAAATGAGTACTGGAAACACCATATATTTT